The present T cell receptor beta chain was sequenced within a study of identical twins. Study results and caveats: Invariant cells of the MAIT and iNKT types might have partly distorted the zero-insertion analyses. Not following the same donors, the study drew its conclusions from cross-sectional statistical analysis.

In this sample, this clonotype turned up a few times. The antigen is unknown. Trimming cost V 2 bases and J 2 bases, with 12 bases left between them. The CDR3 has 15 residues. Germline values: CDR1 SEHNR, CDR2 FQNEAQ (reference sequence). TCRdb re-called the 5' RACE reads with MiXCR, one entry per CDR3 protein. The sample yields roughly 540,000 distinct CDR3 sequences, approximately 22% seen once. These data are also associated with another study on T cells expressing NK-cell markers.

The receptor was isolated from a woman under 30 in good health. Sequencing was carried out using CD4+ T cells sorted from blood. The chain carries TRBV7-9 and TRBJ2-5; D ambiguous. The CDR3 sequence is CASSLLSSRQETQYF. The CDR3 nucleotides are TGTGCCAGCAGCTTACTTTCTAGTCGGCAAGAGACCCAGTACTTC.